Below, 15 T cell receptor beta chains from the same sample are listed, as sequenced in a study of blood T cell repertoires in COVID-19. The repertoire was sequenced with immunoSEQ multiplex PCR; TCRdb's copy has only in-frame clones and lacks some. The table has fewer than 130,000 clones, 65% to 80% seen once. The sample was peripheral blood. The receptors stem from a woman in her sixties with acute or convalescent COVID-19.

In its sample, this clone was seen once. This chain links TRBV18 with TRBJ2-5; D is undetermined. The CDR3 runs 15 residues. The ends were cut back, 3 bases at V and 5 bases at J, with 16 bases in the middle. Per germline, CDR1 KGHSH and CDR2 LQKENI. CDR3 DNA: TGTGCCAGCTCACCCTACGACCCGGCCGGGGAGACCCAGTACTTC. This sequence encodes CASSPYDPAGETQYF.

V and J are TRBV6-4 and TRBJ1-5; D gene ambiguous. V was pared by 4 bases and J by 2 bases, with 21 bases between. This CDR3 is 18 amino acids long. Germline CDR1 reads MRHNA; CDR2 reads SNTAGT. CDR3 nucleotides: TGTGCCAGCAGTGTTCATGGGCGACGGTTTTATGGCAATCAGCCCCAGCATTTT. Translation gives CASSVHGRRFYGNQPQHF.

This chain joins TRBV7-9 and TRBJ1-2; 7 bases are a match to TRBD1. The V gene end was trimmed by 1 base and the J gene end by 3 bases; junction bases not matched to a gene: 2. Germline V lookup: CDR1 SEHNR, CDR2 FQNEAQ (reference sequence). The CDR3 totals 14 residues. For the CDR3, the DNA is TGTGCCAGCAGCTTAGGACAGGGCGACTATGGCTACACCTTC. Translated: CASSLGQGDYGYTF.

This clone turned up a few times. The chain has TRBV5-6 and TRBJ1-1; the D gene is possibly TRBD1 (5 bases). The CDR3 runs 19 residues. Germline assignment: CDR1 SGHDT and CDR2 YYEEEE. Trimming cost V 4 bases and J 7 bases, with 32 bases left between them. The CDR3 DNA follows: TGTGCCAGCAGCCTAAAGGCTGTTCCAGGGAATAGGCGTCGAAGTGAAGCTTTCTTT. Its protein product is CASSLKAVPGNRRRSEAFF.

This chain links TRBV7-2 with TRBJ1-2; tentative D call: TRBD1 (5 bases). The CDR3 covers 17 residues. The V gene lost 5 bases and the J gene lost 0 bases, with 19 bases spanning the gap. Germline V CDR1 and CDR2: SGHTA, FQGNSA. This CDR3 is CASSQGVGGKANYGYTF. CDR3 nucleotides: TGTGCCAGCAGCCAAGGGGTTGGGGGGAAAGCTAACTATGGCTACACCTTC.

This clone was picked up a small number of times. The chain couples TRBV15 to TRBJ1-4; maybe TRBD1 (6 bases). CDR3 length: 18 amino acids. Deletions cut 0 bases from V and 3 bases from J, with 17 bases between. Germline V gives CDR1 LNHNV, CDR2 YYDKDF (reference sequence). CDR3 nucleotides: TGTGCCACCAGCAGAGATTTTTTGTCCGGGACATCTAATGAAAAACTGTTTTTT. Translation: CATSRDFLSGTSNEKLFF.

This clone was seen just once. The rearrangement uses TRBV19 and TRBJ1-4; 9 bases are shared with TRBD1. The CDR3 is made up of 15 amino acids. The germline CDR1 and CDR2 sequences are LNHDA and SQIVND (reference sequence). Trimming removed 5 bases from V and 7 bases from J; junction bases left unmatched: 8. CDR3 nucleotides: TGTGCCAGTAGTCTAGGCGGGACAGGGAGTGAAAAACTGTTTTTT. This encodes CASSLGGTGSEKLFF.

This chain connects TRBV5-1 to TRBJ2-3, with 9 positions matching TRBD1. Germline CDR1 is SGHRS and CDR2 is YFSETQ. V trimming: 0 bases; J trimming: 8 bases; junction bases outside the gene matches: 7. The CDR3 contains 15 residues. The CDR3 DNA follows: TGCGCCAGCAGCTTGGTGGGACAGGGCCCGGGTACGCAGTATTTT. Translated, it gives CASSLVGQGPGTQYF.

Only a few counts were recorded for this clone. This chain joins TRBV29-1 and TRBJ1-1, with D maybe TRBD1 (6 bases). V shed 7 bases and J shed 2 bases, with 14 bases lying between them. This CDR3 has 13 amino acids. Germline CDR1 reads SQVTM; CDR2 reads ANQGSEA. The CDR3 spells CSGGGDFNTEAFF. CDR3 DNA sequence: TGCAGCGGAGGGGGAGACTTTAACACTGAAGCTTTCTTT.

This chain joins TRBV5-6 and TRBJ2-7; TRBD1 matches at 9 bases. V was clipped by 4 bases and J by 0 bases; unmatched bases: 5. The CDR3 is 15 residues long. From germline, CDR1 is SGHDT and CDR2 YYEEEE. CDR3 nucleotides: TGTGCCAGCAGCGCCGAGGACAGGGGCTCCTACGAGCAGTACTTC. Translating it yields CASSAEDRGSYEQYF.

The chain has TRBV28 and TRBJ2-3; 14 bases agree with TRBD2. The germline V gene encodes CDR1 MDHEN and CDR2 SYDVKM. After removal of 4 bases from V and 4 bases from J, the junction contained 19 bases not matched to a gene. CDR3 size: 21 residues. The CDR3 protein is CASSSRYLLTSGGEPADTQYF. CDR3 coding DNA: TGTGCCAGCAGTTCTAGATACCTCTTGACTAGCGGGGGGGAACCGGCAGATACGCAGTATTTT.

The rearrangement uses TRBV30 and TRBJ1-1, with D maybe TRBD1 (5 bases). The CDR3 has 11 amino acids. The germline V gene encodes CDR1 GTSNPN and CDR2 SVGIG (reference sequence). V was shortened by 0 bases and J by 7 bases, with 6 bases between the two germline ends. CDR3 residues: CAWSVRVEAFF. CDR3 bases: TGTGCCTGGAGTGTCAGGGTTGAAGCTTTCTTT.

The CDR3 sequence: CASSQGLAWGRNEQFF. The CDR3 DNA reads as TGTGCCAGCAGTCAGGGACTAGCGTGGGGTCGCAATGAGCAGTTCTTC. The V gene is TRBV27, the J gene TRBJ2-1; 10 bases are a match to TRBD2. V lost 5 bases and J lost 6; bases outside the gene matches: 10. CDR3 length equals 16 residues. Germline CDR1 MNHEY, CDR2 SMNVEV (reference sequence).

V is TRBV5-4 and J is TRBJ2-2, with a possible D match to TRBD1 (6 bases). The CDR3 sequence is 14 residues long. Germline V gives CDR1 SGHNT, CDR2 YYREEE (reference sequence). V was clipped by 5 bases and J by 6 bases, with 14 bases between them. CDR3: CASSSTTGPGELFF. The CDR3, as DNA: TGTGCCAGCAGTTCTACTACAGGGCCCGGGGAGCTGTTTTTT.

This clone showed up just once. V usage is TRBV12-3 or TRBV12-4 and J usage is TRBJ2-5; the match to TRBD1 covers 7 bases. V lost 6 bases, J lost 5 bases, and 3 bases stayed unmatched. The CDR3 length is 12 residues. This CDR3 reads CASSFRGETQYF. Here the CDR3 DNA reads TGTGCCAGCAGCTTCAGGGGGGAGACCCAGTACTTC.